This T cell receptor (beta chain) was observed in a study of control samples from healthy donors and cancer patients. Here immunoSEQ multiplex PCR was the method, and the copy in TCRdb shows in-frame clones only, minus some. The table has roughly 120,000 clones, 80% to 90% seen once. Germline CDR1 is SEHNR and CDR2 is FQNEAQ (reference sequence). V was shortened by 4 bases and J by 0 bases, with 4 bases between the two germline ends. The CDR3 is 13 amino acids. The chain has TRBV7-9 and TRBJ2-4; no firm D call. The receptor was isolated from a woman in her forties or fifties with colorectal cancer. Sequencing was done on a sample of PBMCs. The CDR3 DNA reads as TGTGCCAGCAGCTCAACAGCCAAAAACATTCAGTACTTC. It specifies CASSSTAKNIQYF.